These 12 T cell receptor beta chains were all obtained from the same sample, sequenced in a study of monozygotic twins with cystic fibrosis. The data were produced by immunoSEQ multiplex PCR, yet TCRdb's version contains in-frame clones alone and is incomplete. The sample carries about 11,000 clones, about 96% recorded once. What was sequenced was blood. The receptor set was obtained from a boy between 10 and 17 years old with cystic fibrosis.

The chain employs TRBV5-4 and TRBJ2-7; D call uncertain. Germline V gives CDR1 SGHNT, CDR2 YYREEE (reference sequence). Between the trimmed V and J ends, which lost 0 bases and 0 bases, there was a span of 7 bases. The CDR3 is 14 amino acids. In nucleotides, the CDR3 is TGTGCCAGCAGCTTGGGTCCATACTCCTACGAGCAGTACTTC. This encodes CASSLGPYSYEQYF.

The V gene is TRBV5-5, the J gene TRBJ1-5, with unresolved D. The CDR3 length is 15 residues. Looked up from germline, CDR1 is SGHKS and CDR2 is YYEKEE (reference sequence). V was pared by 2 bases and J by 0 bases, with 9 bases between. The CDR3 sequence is CASSFGGDSNQPQHF. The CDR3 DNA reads TGTGCCAGCAGCTTTGGAGGAGATAGCAATCAGCCCCAGCATTTT.

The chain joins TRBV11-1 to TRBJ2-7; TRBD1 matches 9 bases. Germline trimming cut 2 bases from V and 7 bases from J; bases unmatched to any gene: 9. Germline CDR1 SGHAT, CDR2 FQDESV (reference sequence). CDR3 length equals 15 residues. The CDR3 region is CASSLSGQGTGEQYF. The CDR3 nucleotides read TGTGCCAGCAGCTTATCGGGACAGGGAACTGGTGAGCAGTACTTC.

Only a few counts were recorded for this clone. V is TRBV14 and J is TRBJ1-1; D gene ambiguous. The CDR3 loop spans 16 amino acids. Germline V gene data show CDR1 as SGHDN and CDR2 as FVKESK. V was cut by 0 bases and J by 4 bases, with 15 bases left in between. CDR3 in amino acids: CASSQDLEGGSTEAFF. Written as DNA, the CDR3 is TGTGCCAGCAGCCAAGATCTCGAGGGCGGGAGCACTGAAGCTTTCTTT.

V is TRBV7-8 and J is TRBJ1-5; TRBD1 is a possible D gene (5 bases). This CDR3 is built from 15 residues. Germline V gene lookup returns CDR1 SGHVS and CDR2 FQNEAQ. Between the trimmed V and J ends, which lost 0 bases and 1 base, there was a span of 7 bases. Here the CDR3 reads CASSLAEGSNQPQHF. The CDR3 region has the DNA TGTGCCAGCAGCTTAGCGGAGGGGAGCAATCAGCCCCAGCATTTT.

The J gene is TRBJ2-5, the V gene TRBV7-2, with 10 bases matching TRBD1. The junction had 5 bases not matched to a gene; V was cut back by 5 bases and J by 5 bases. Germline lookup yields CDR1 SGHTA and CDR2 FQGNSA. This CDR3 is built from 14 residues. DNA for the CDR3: TGTGCCAGCAGCCGGGACAGGGGAGGGGAGACCCAGTACTTC. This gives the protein CASSRDRGGETQYF.

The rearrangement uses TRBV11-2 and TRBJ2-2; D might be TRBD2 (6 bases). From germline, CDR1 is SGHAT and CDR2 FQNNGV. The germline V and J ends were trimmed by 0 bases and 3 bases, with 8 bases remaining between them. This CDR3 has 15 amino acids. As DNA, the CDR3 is TGTGCCAGCAGCTTAGATAGCGGATACACCGGGGAGCTGTTTTTT. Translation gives CASSLDSGYTGELFF.

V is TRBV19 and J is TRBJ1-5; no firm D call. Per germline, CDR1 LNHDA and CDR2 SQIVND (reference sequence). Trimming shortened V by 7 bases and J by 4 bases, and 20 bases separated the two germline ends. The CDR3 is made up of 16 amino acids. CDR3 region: CASIPRKDLGNQPQHF. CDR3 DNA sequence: TGTGCCAGTATCCCTAGGAAGGATTTGGGTAATCAGCCCCAGCATTTT.

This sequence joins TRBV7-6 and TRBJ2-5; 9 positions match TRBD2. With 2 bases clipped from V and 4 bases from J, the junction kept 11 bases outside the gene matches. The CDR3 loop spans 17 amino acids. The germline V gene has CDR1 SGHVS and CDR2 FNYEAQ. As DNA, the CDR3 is TGTGCCAGCAGCTTAAACGCGGGGGGGCGAGAGGGAGAGACCCAGTACTTC. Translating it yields CASSLNAGGREGETQYF. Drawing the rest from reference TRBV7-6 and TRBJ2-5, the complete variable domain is GAGVSQSPRYKVTKRGQDVALRCDPISGHVSLYWYRQALGQGPEFLTYFNYEAQQDKSGLPNDRFSAERPEGSISTLTIQRTEQRDSAMYRCASSLNAGGREGETQYFGPGTRLLVL.

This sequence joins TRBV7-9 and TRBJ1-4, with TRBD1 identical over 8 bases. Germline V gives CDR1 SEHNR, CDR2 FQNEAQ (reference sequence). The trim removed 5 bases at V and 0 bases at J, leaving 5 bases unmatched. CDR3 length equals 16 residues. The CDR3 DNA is TGTGCCAGCAGCCCAGAGACAGGGGCAACTAATGAAAAACTGTTTTTT. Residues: CASSPETGATNEKLFF.

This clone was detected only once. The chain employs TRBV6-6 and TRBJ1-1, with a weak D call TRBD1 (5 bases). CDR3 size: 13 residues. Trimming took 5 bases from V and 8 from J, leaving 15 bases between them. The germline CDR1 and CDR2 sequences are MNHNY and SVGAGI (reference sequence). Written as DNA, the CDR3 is TGTGCCAGCAGTAGGAGGGACTCCAAAGAAGCTTTCTTT. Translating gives CASSRRDSKEAFF.

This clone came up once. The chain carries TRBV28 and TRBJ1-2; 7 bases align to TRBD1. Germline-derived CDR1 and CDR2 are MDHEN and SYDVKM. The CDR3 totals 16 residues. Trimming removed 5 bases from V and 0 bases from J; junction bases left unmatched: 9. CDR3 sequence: CASSIGGEASNYGYTF. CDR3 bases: TGTGCCAGCAGTATAGGGGGCGAGGCGTCTAACTATGGCTACACCTTC.